These 31 T cell receptor beta chains originate from one sample sequenced in a study of blood T cell repertoires in COVID-19 (dated by TCRdb to about 2020). Library preparation was by the immunoSEQ multiplex PCR assay. TCRdb limited this immuneACCESS table to in-frame rearrangements with V and J called. A share of clones is missing; checked studies link under half to unresolved V genes, and the rest is unexplained. A total of more than 90,000 clones appear in this sample, roughly 82% of them only once. Clones ranked in the top ten supply 15% to 20% of the sample. The source material was peripheral blood. Receptor source: a man older than 75 with acute or convalescent COVID-19.

V gene TRBV9 combines with J gene TRBJ1-4, with D perhaps TRBD1 (6 bases). V dropped 0 bases and J dropped 4 bases, with 10 bases sitting between them. CDR3 size: 15 residues. Germline CDR1 and CDR2: SGDLS and YYNGEE. CDR3 sequence reads: CASSVEGGNNEKLFF. CDR3 in DNA: TGTGCCAGCAGCGTAGAGGGGGGGAATAATGAAAAACTGTTTTTT. Combining the CDR3 with reference TRBV9 and TRBJ1-4 gives the whole variable domain DSGVTQTPKHLITATGQRVTLRCSPRSGDLSVYWYQQSLDQGLQFLIQYYNGEERAKGNILERFSAQQFPDLHSELNLSSLELGDSALYFCASSVEGGNNEKLFFGSGTQLSVL.

The J gene is TRBJ2-3, the V gene TRBV24-1; TRBD2 matches at 14 bases. The V segment lost 3 bases and the J segment 4 bases; nucleotides outside the gene matches: 5. The germline CDR1 and CDR2 sequences are KGHDR and SFDVKD. CDR3 length: 17 amino acids. The CDR3 region has the DNA TGTGCCACCAGTGATCCCGGGACTAGCGGGAGCGCAGATACGCAGTATTTT. It specifies CATSDPGTSGSADTQYF.

This chain connects TRBV10-3 to TRBJ1-2, with 8 bases fitting TRBD1. Germline lookup yields CDR1 ENHRY and CDR2 SYGVKD. This CDR3 contains 11 residues. Trimming cost V 8 bases and J 4 bases; bases outside gene matches: 0. This CDR3 is CAIGTGYGYTF. The CDR3 DNA reads as TGTGCCATCGGGACAGGCTATGGCTACACCTTC.

V is TRBV7-9 and J is TRBJ1-1; D is unresolved. Between the trimmed V and J ends, which lost 5 bases and 3 bases, there was a span of 16 bases. Germline V lookup: CDR1 SEHNR, CDR2 FQNEAQ (reference sequence). This CDR3 contains 15 residues. The CDR3 loop is CASSPPLGRDTEAFF. In DNA, the CDR3 is TGTGCCAGCAGCCCCCCTTTAGGGAGGGACACTGAAGCTTTCTTT.

The chain recombines TRBV10-1 with TRBJ2-1, with D possibly TRBD1 on 6 matching bases. Trimming left V 4 bases short and J 7 bases short, with 14 bases between. The CDR3 covers 14 residues. Germline CDR1 reads WNHNN; CDR2 reads SYGVQD (reference sequence). CDR3 nucleotides: TGCGCCAGCAGTGCCCCGCGACAGGCAAATGAGCAGTTCTTC. Amino acid sequence: CASSAPRQANEQFF.

The CDR3 nucleotides read TGCGCCAGCAAGCCTAGCGGGGGGAGAATTTACTACAATGAGCAGTTCTTC. This encodes CASKPSGGRIYYNEQFF. J is TRBJ2-1 and V is TRBV5-1; TRBD2 matches 11 bases. Trimming removed 6 bases from V and 3 bases from J; junction bases left unmatched: 11. Germline V gene sequence: CDR1 SGHRS, CDR2 YFSETQ. The CDR3 is 17 amino acids.

The genes are TRBV4-3 and TRBJ1-4; D possibly corresponds to TRBD1 (6 bases). Trimming removed 2 bases from V and 8 bases from J, with 18 bases in between. Germline lookup yields CDR1 LGHNA and CDR2 YSLEER. The CDR3 covers 16 residues. The CDR3 nucleotides read TGCGCCAGCAGCCAAAAAGGGACACTGGCTGGGGAAAAACTGTTTTTT. Translating it yields CASSQKGTLAGEKLFF.

The chain employs TRBV18 and TRBJ2-2, with a possible D match to TRBD1 (6 bases). The germline V and J ends were trimmed by 5 bases and 5 bases, with 9 bases remaining between them. CDR3 size: 13 residues. Per the germline V gene, CDR1 is KGHSH and CDR2 is LQKENI. The CDR3 DNA reads TGTGCCAGCTCATCTAGGGGGACCGGGGAGCTGTTTTTT. It translates to CASSSRGTGELFF.

A few counts support this clone. DNA of the CDR3: TGTGCCAGCAGCTTAAGGAGGACAGGGCCCCAGCATTTT. Encoded protein: CASSLRRTGPQHF. This sequence joins TRBV11-2 and TRBJ1-5; 7 bases line up with TRBD1. V lost 2 bases and J lost 9; bases outside the gene matches: 4. The CDR3 sequence is 13 residues long. The V gene's germline CDR1 is SGHAT and CDR2 FQNNGV.

The chain links TRBV9 to TRBJ2-2, with D hard to call. This CDR3 region has 16 residues. The germline CDR1 and CDR2 sequences are SGDLS and YYNGEE. The germline V and J ends were trimmed by 2 bases and 4 bases, with 15 bases remaining between them. CDR3 loop: CASSVNSLVSTGELFF. Written as DNA, the CDR3 is TGTGCCAGCAGCGTTAATAGTTTGGTGAGCACCGGGGAGCTGTTTTTT.

The chain recombines TRBV6-5 with TRBJ1-3, with D possibly TRBD1 on 5 matching bases. The V end was cut by 6 bases, the J end by 10 bases, with 16 bases between. The CDR3 has 13 amino acids. Germline CDR1 MNHEY, CDR2 SVGAGI. The CDR3 bases are TGTGCCAGCAGCCCGGACCCCTACAGGACCATATATTTT. Amino acid sequence: CASSPDPYRTIYF.

V and J are TRBV5-1 and TRBJ2-3; 8 nucleotides match TRBD2. Trimming at V came to 3 bases and at J to 5 bases, leaving 8 bases not matched to a gene. CDR1 and CDR2 (germline): SGHRS, YFSETQ. The CDR3 sequence is 15 residues long. CDR3 nucleotides: TGCGCCAGCAGCTCTCGGGGGGGGCCGAGAGATACGCAGTATTTT. This codes for CASSSRGGPRDTQYF.

V is TRBV3-1 (or the pseudogene TRBV3-2) and J is TRBJ1-2, with D unclear. Germline V gene data show CDR1 as LGHDT and CDR2 as YNNKEL (reference sequence). The V gene lost 7 bases and the J gene lost 6 bases, with 18 bases spanning the gap. The CDR3 consists of 14 residues. The CDR3 nucleotides read TGTGCCAGCACCCCGGGAGGCACGGGGAATGGCTACACCTTC. Its protein product is CASTPGGTGNGYTF.

The J gene is TRBJ2-1, the V gene TRBV27; D unclear. V lost 2 bases, J lost 0 bases, and 8 bases lay in between. The CDR3 runs to 15 residues. Per germline, CDR1 MNHEY and CDR2 SMNVEV (reference sequence). CDR3 bases: TGTGCCAGCAGTTTAAGAGGAAGCTCCTACAATGAGCAGTTCTTC. Its translation: CASSLRGSSYNEQFF.

Regarding this clone: An end of the junction differs from the germline gene, which may be a read error. V usage is TRBV3-1 (or the pseudogene TRBV3-2) and J usage is TRBJ1-1; 7 nucleotides line up with TRBD1. The CDR3 contains 15 residues. Germline V CDR1 and CDR2: LGHDT, YNNKEL (reference sequence). CDR3 sequence (DNA): TGTGCCAGCAGCAAAGACAGGGCGGGGAGGGCTGAAGCTTTCTTT. Its translation is CASSKDRAGRAEAFF.

The V call is TRBV14, the J call TRBJ1-1; D ambiguous. Germline V gene lookup returns CDR1 SGHDN and CDR2 FVKESK. V lost 4 bases and J lost 0, with 15 bases in between. The CDR3 sequence is 16 residues long. The CDR3 reads CASSRSQSWVNTEAFF. The CDR3 nucleotides read TGTGCCAGCAGCCGCTCACAGAGCTGGGTGAACACTGAAGCTTTCTTT.

V gene TRBV19 combines with J gene TRBJ1-6; 11 bases are a match to TRBD1. From germline, CDR1 is LNHDA and CDR2 SQIVND (reference sequence). V gave up 4 bases and J gave up 10 bases; unmatched junction bases: 9. The CDR3 runs to 16 residues. The CDR3 coding sequence is TGTGCCAGTAGTAGCCGGGGGACAGGGGGAATCTCACCCCTCCACTTT. Translated, it gives CASSSRGTGGISPLHF.

The chain recombines TRBV29-1 with TRBJ2-7; 11 bases map to TRBD1. Per the germline V gene, CDR1 is SQVTM and CDR2 is ANQGSEA. V lost 8 bases, J lost 4 bases, and 13 bases stayed unmatched. The CDR3 loop spans 15 amino acids. The CDR3 nucleotides read TGCAGCATCTCCTCCGGGACAGGGGGTTCGTACGAGCAGTACTTC. It encodes CSISSGTGGSYEQYF.

The chain combines TRBV19 with TRBJ1-5; no clear D. CDR3 length: 15 amino acids. Germline values: CDR1 LNHDA, CDR2 SQIVND (reference sequence). The V and J ends lost 7 bases and 2 bases respectively, with 15 bases between them. This CDR3 is CASTSRVLGNQPQHF. CDR3 nucleotides: TGTGCCAGTACCTCGAGGGTTTTAGGCAATCAGCCCCAGCATTTT. The complete variable domain, with remaining parts taken from reference TRBV19 and TRBJ1-5, reads DGGITQSPKYLFRKEGQNVTLSCEQNLNHDAMYWYRQDPGQGLRLIYYSQIVNDFQKGDIAEGYSVSREKKESFPLTVTSAQKNPTAFYLCASTSRVLGNQPQHFGDGTRLSIL.

This clone was observed a single time. The rearrangement uses TRBV5-5 and TRBJ2-7; 15 bases agree with TRBD2. Germline CDR1 reads SGHKS; CDR2 reads YYEKEE (reference sequence). The length of the CDR3 is 16 residues. V shed 4 bases, J shed 7 bases, and the junction held 9 bases outside the gene matches. The CDR3 nucleotides read TGTGCCAGCAGCGCGGCTCCGGGACTAGCGGGGGGTGAGCAGTACTTC. It is translated as CASSAAPGLAGGEQYF.

The chain employs TRBV6-5 and TRBJ2-5; TRBD1 agrees at 7 bases. This CDR3 is 13 amino acids long. Germline V lookup: CDR1 MNHEY, CDR2 SVGAGI. V was clipped by 8 bases and J by 0 bases; unmatched bases: 3. This CDR3 is CASAGTDQETQYF. In DNA form, the CDR3 reads TGTGCCAGCGCCGGGACAGACCAAGAGACCCAGTACTTC.

The chain links TRBV10-1 to TRBJ2-3, with 10 bases matching TRBD1. Germline lookup yields CDR1 WNHNN and CDR2 SYGVQD (reference sequence). The CDR3 contains 14 residues. Unmatched junction bases numbered 4, after V lost 4 bases and J lost 6 bases. CDR3 loop: CASSGGQGIDTQYF. The CDR3 DNA is TGCGCCAGCAGTGGGGGACAGGGGATCGATACGCAGTATTTT.

V gene TRBV7-2 combines with J gene TRBJ1-1; TRBD1 is a possible D gene (6 bases). Germline assignment: CDR1 SGHTA and CDR2 FQGNSA. Trimming took off 8 bases at V and 2 bases at J, with 18 bases between the two ends. The CDR3 has 15 residues. The CDR3 nucleotides are TGTGCCAGCCTACCGGGGGGCACAGGCAACACTGAAGCTTTCTTT. Translating gives CASLPGGTGNTEAFF.

CDR3 nucleotides: TGTGCCAGCAGCTTAGCGAGAGTCACTGGAAACACCATATATTTT. This gives the protein CASSLARVTGNTIYF. V and J are TRBV7-2 and TRBJ1-3, with D uncertain. Germline CDR1 and CDR2: SGHTA and FQGNSA. The length of the CDR3 is 15 residues. Trimming removed 0 bases from V and 2 bases from J, with 8 bases in between.

The rearrangement links TRBV27 to TRBJ1-6, with 12 positions matching TRBD1. V gave up 6 bases and J gave up 0 bases; unmatched junction bases: 3. The length of the CDR3 is 17 residues. CDR1 is MNHEY and CDR2 is SMNVEV in the germline V gene (reference sequence). CDR3 loop: CASRRDRGLSYNSPLHF. The CDR3 DNA reads TGTGCCAGCAGAAGGGACAGGGGGCTCTCCTATAATTCACCCCTCCACTTT.

V is TRBV6-6 and J is TRBJ2-7; 12 positions match TRBD1. CDR1 MNHNY and CDR2 SVGAGI come from the germline V gene (reference sequence). V lost 4 bases and J lost 7; bases outside the gene matches: 8. The CDR3 contains 15 residues. This chain's CDR3 is CASSSSGTGGREQYF. In nucleotides, the CDR3 is TGTGCCAGCAGTTCCTCCGGGACAGGGGGCAGGGAGCAGTACTTC.

V usage is TRBV6-6 and J usage is TRBJ1-2; 7 positions match TRBD1. The CDR3 runs to 13 residues. The V gene end was trimmed by 6 bases and the J gene end by 4 bases; junction bases not matched to a gene: 5. Germline V gene sequence: CDR1 MNHNY, CDR2 SVGAGI (reference sequence). The CDR3 bases are TGTGCCAGCAGGCCGGGACAGATCTATGGCTACACCTTC. It specifies CASRPGQIYGYTF.

This chain joins TRBV6-2 or TRBV6-3 and TRBJ1-1; weak D call: TRBD1 (5 bases). Trimming cost V 2 bases and J 1 base, with 14 bases left between them. The CDR3 runs to 16 residues. Germline V CDR1 and CDR2: MNHEY, SVGEGT. The CDR3 DNA reads TGTGCCAGCAGTTACGGGCCAGGGAGGGGGAACACTGAAGCTTTCTTT. Translating gives CASSYGPGRGNTEAFF.

V usage is TRBV16 and J usage is TRBJ1-3; D gene ambiguous. This CDR3 is built from 17 residues. Trimming left V 0 bases short and J 1 base short, with 13 bases between. The V gene's germline CDR1 is KGHSY and CDR2 FQNENV. CDR3 nucleotide sequence: TGTGCCAGCAGCCAATCTGATTTTCCGGGGTCTGGAAACACCATATATTTT. Translation gives CASSQSDFPGSGNTIYF.

The chain couples TRBV11-3 to TRBJ2-3; 8 bases match TRBD1. CDR1 SGHNT and CDR2 YENEEA come from the germline V gene. V was clipped by 3 bases and J by 1 base; unmatched bases: 3. The CDR3 is 15 residues long. The CDR3 is CASSLTGDGTDTQYF. DNA of the CDR3: TGTGCCAGCAGCTTGACAGGGGACGGCACAGATACGCAGTATTTT.

This chain uses TRBV27 with TRBJ2-1, with 12 bases lining up with TRBD1. The CDR3 is 19 residues long. Germline loops: CDR1 MNHEY, CDR2 SMNVEV (reference sequence). V trimming: 4 bases; J trimming: 0 bases; junction bases outside the gene matches: 10. As DNA, the CDR3 is TGTGCCAGCAGTTATGGGACAGGGGGCCTTCTCCCCTCCTACAATGAGCAGTTCTTC. As protein: CASSYGTGGLLPSYNEQFF.